A selection of T cell receptor beta chains follows, all from one sample in a study of cytomegalovirus exposure and HLA in healthy donors. The protocol was immunoSEQ multiplex PCR, while the TCRdb copy is restricted to in-frame clones and leaves out a portion. The sample consists of 100,000 to 150,000 clones, just under 75% of them appearing once. Sequenced input: PBMCs. The receptors originated from a man between 60 and 70 years old in good health and CMV-seropositive. The CDR3 runs from the conserved cysteine through the conserved F or W.

CDR3 protein,J gene,V gene
CAISAGNYEQYF,TRBJ2-7,TRBV10-3
CAWSVLRESQYF,TRBJ2-5,TRBV30
CASSGLTGSQPQHF,TRBJ1-5,TRBV2
CASSLPGQGRPYEQYF,TRBJ2-7,TRBV7-2
CASSLGGVGGYTF,TRBJ1-2,TRBV28
CAISESYRTRQETQYF,TRBJ2-5,TRBV10-3
CASSLSGNTQYF,TRBJ2-3,TRBV27
CASSETSTDTQYF,TRBJ2-3,TRBV2
CASRGTGVYEQYF,TRBJ2-7,TRBV5-8
CASRGQGGTEAFF,TRBJ1-1,TRBV19
CASSTLRETQYF,TRBJ2-5,TRBV11-2
CASIGDTEAFF,TRBJ1-1,TRBV28
CASSQSGNKNIQYF,TRBJ2-4,TRBV2
CASNDRPASNQPQHF,TRBJ1-5,TRBV19
CASSIYSEAGAYNEQFF,TRBJ2-1,TRBV11-2
CSVEDQGSDTEAFF,TRBJ1-1,TRBV29-1
CASSLAGASGGIDTQYF,TRBJ2-3,TRBV5-4
CASSHGTSGSWGSDTQYF,TRBJ2-3,TRBV7-2
CAISPPDLYEQYF,TRBJ2-7,TRBV10-3
CASSRTGVIDTQYF,TRBJ2-3,TRBV5-5
CASSLGQYSNQPQHF,TRBJ1-5,TRBV28
CAFKAGGSGNTIYF,TRBJ1-3,TRBV30
CASFYRSYNEKLFF,TRBJ1-4,TRBV19
CASSKEGVSNQPQHF,TRBJ1-5,TRBV21-1
CASRLDWTLAGELFF,TRBJ2-2,TRBV2
CASHSTDTDTQYF,TRBJ2-3,TRBV6-5
CASSPGFGGYTF,TRBJ1-2,TRBV7-9
CASSRDRGTQYF,TRBJ2-3,TRBV7-9
CASSLFASARDRVRGGYTF,TRBJ1-2,TRBV28
CASSPSGGQGGGYTF,TRBJ1-2,TRBV9
CASTPMNTEAFF,TRBJ1-1,TRBV23-1
CASSSLRGVTYEQYF,TRBJ2-7,TRBV6-5
CAWALFGATEAFF,TRBJ1-1,TRBV30
CASSLEGGRRETQYF,TRBJ2-5,TRBV5-4
CAWSPHWFGQDFDWYGYTF,TRBJ1-2,TRBV30
CASSLAGTGVFFQPQHF,TRBJ1-5,TRBV7-8
CASSYGGPGETQYF,TRBJ2-5,TRBV7-3
CASSIVGGSNQPQHF,TRBJ1-5,TRBV19
CASSDRGAGRRDTQYF,TRBJ2-3,TRBV6-4
CASSLGGQGGNTIYF,TRBJ1-3,TRBV28
CASSLGVAGQYF,TRBJ2-7,TRBV5-6
CASSRQGPVYEQYF,TRBJ2-7,TRBV7-9
CATSGPGTLVNNEQFF,TRBJ2-1,TRBV15
CASSPGEVSSADTQYF,TRBJ2-3,TRBV5-1
CAWSAPGHNYQPQHF,TRBJ1-5,TRBV30
CASSGSLAGEQFF,TRBJ2-1,TRBV10-1
CASLRGGANTGELFF,TRBJ2-2,TRBV6-6
CAWSVLGQGEPLEPEAFF,TRBJ1-1,TRBV30
CATSLGAGVRNEQFF,TRBJ2-1,TRBV5-1
CASSQREIQYF,TRBJ2-5,TRBV6-5
CASSPSRGHSNQPQHF,TRBJ1-5,TRBV28
CASSTSGGTDTQYF,TRBJ2-3,TRBV6-1
CASSEGLAGAADTQYF,TRBJ2-3,TRBV2
CASSRTHNIQYF,TRBJ2-4,TRBV2
CASSFGRAGGSTQYF,TRBJ2-3,TRBV5-4
CASSLDSMNTEAFF,TRBJ1-1,TRBV5-1
CASSLPTSGGYQETQYF,TRBJ2-5,TRBV7-9
CASSDRTDTQYF,TRBJ2-3,TRBV2
CASRSEWRRFF,TRBJ2-1,TRBV28
CASSFREGTEAFF,TRBJ1-1,TRBV5-4